One sample yielded the 31 T cell receptor beta chains listed below, sequenced in a study of cytomegalovirus exposure and HLA in healthy donors. PCR primers comprised 60 Vbeta and 13 Jbeta primers. Clones were read by immunoSEQ multiplex PCR, and TCRdb kept only the in-frame ones, dropping some. The sample consists of 150,000 to 200,000 clones, over 70% of them appearing once. Sequencing was carried out using PBMCs. These TCRs come from a female donor in good health and CMV-seronegative.

This chain joins TRBV4-1 and TRBJ2-6; 12 bases fit TRBD1. CDR1 and CDR2 from the germline V gene are MGHRA and YSYEKL. V was pared by 4 bases and J by 3 bases, with 4 bases of the junction left unmatched. CDR3 length: 17 amino acids. The CDR3 sequence is CASSRGQGAYGANVLTF. CDR3 nucleotide sequence: TGCGCCAGCAGCCGGGGACAGGGGGCGTATGGGGCCAACGTCCTGACTTTC.

The chain uses TRBV5-1 and TRBJ2-1; TRBD2 might be the D (5 bases). V lost 0 bases and J lost 2, with 9 bases in between. The CDR3 is 15 residues long. Germline V lookup: CDR1 SGHRS, CDR2 YFSETQ. The CDR3 here is CASSLDGSPYNEQFF. The CDR3 DNA follows: TGCGCCAGCAGCTTGGATGGGAGCCCCTACAATGAGCAGTTCTTC.

There are a few counts of this clone. The chain carries TRBV5-6 and TRBJ1-1; D is ambiguous. Germline values: CDR1 SGHDT, CDR2 YYEEEE. V lost 4 bases and J 5 bases, leaving 6 bases between the germline ends. This CDR3 comprises 11 residues. The CDR3 spells CASSRVTEAFF. CDR3 sequence (DNA): TGTGCCAGCAGCCGGGTAACTGAAGCTTTCTTT.

This chain uses TRBV27 with TRBJ1-2; D uncertain. Trimming took 2 bases from V and 10 from J, leaving 11 bases between them. CDR3 length equals 12 residues. CDR1 is MNHEY and CDR2 is SMNVEV in the germline V gene (reference sequence). The CDR3 loop is CASSLNRRTYTF. DNA for the CDR3: TGTGCCAGCAGTTTAAATAGGAGGACCTACACCTTC.

The rearrangement uses TRBV6-5 and TRBJ1-1; D is perhaps TRBD1 (6 bases). Trimming removed 6 bases at V and 0 bases at J, with 14 bases between. The CDR3 has 15 amino acids. Germline CDR1 reads MNHEY; CDR2 reads SVGAGI. The CDR3 DNA reads as TGTGCCAGCAGCCCAGTGCAGGGGTTGAACACTGAAGCTTTCTTT. As protein: CASSPVQGLNTEAFF.

The J gene is TRBJ2-1, the V gene TRBV13, with TRBD2 matching over 7 bases. V gave up 0 bases and J gave up 8 bases; unmatched junction bases: 10. The CDR3 covers 16 residues. Germline V CDR1 and CDR2: PRHDT, FYEKMQ (reference sequence). In DNA, the CDR3 is TGTGCCAGCAGCTTAGGCCGGACTAGGAGGGGCGATGAGCAGTTCTTC. As protein: CASSLGRTRRGDEQFF.

The chain has TRBV30 and TRBJ1-3; no reliable D call. Trimming stripped 1 base from V and 0 bases from J, with 7 bases between. This CDR3 comprises 14 residues. CDR1 and CDR2 (germline): GTSNPN, SVGIG (reference sequence). CDR3 bases: TGTGCCTGGAGTGGGCCGTTCTCTGGAAACACCATATATTTT. It specifies CAWSGPFSGNTIYF.

The CDR3 reads CASSIAGQPQHF. For the CDR3, the DNA is TGTGCCAGTAGTATCGCCGGGCAGCCCCAGCATTTT. The rearrangement uses TRBV19 and TRBJ1-5; D is undetermined. Germline loops: CDR1 LNHDA, CDR2 SQIVND (reference sequence). CDR3 length equals 12 residues. V lost 3 bases, J lost 7 bases, and 7 bases lay in between.

This chain connects TRBV4-2 to TRBJ1-1; TRBD1 matches 8 bases. From germline, CDR1 is LGHNA and CDR2 YNFKEQ. After removal of 3 bases from V and 5 bases from J, the junction contained 5 bases not matched to a gene. There are 14 residues in the CDR3. The chain's CDR3 is CASSQNRQGTEAFF. The CDR3 nucleotides are TGTGCCAGCAGCCAGAATAGACAGGGGACTGAAGCTTTCTTT.

There are a few counts of this clone. V usage is TRBV6-5 and J usage is TRBJ2-1; TRBD2 agrees at 7 bases. The CDR3 runs 13 residues. Trimming removed 2 bases from V and 6 bases from J; junction bases left unmatched: 1. The germline V gene encodes CDR1 MNHEY and CDR2 SVGAGI. This CDR3 reads CASSYSGINEQFF. The DNA of the CDR3 is TGTGCCAGCAGTTACAGCGGGATCAATGAGCAGTTCTTC.

The rearrangement links TRBV6-1 to TRBJ2-7, with 13 nucleotides matching TRBD2. The CDR3 is made up of 15 amino acids. V lost 6 bases to trimming and J lost 2 bases; unmatched junction nucleotides: 4. Germline assignment: CDR1 MNHNS and CDR2 SASEGT. CDR3 DNA sequence: TGTGCCAGCAGAGAGGGACTAGCGGGAACCTACGAGCAGTACTTC. Translation gives CASREGLAGTYEQYF.

The gene calls are TRBV4-3 and TRBJ1-1, with TRBD1 as a possible D gene (6 bases). The CDR3 totals 18 residues. Trimming removed 5 bases at V and 0 bases at J, with 22 bases between. CDR1 and CDR2 from the germline V gene are LGHNA and YSLEER. The CDR3 sequence is CASSFLGAGVSLNTEAFF. The CDR3 DNA reads TGCGCCAGCAGCTTTTTAGGGGCAGGGGTTTCCTTGAACACTGAAGCTTTCTTT.

On this clone itself: Other nucleotide sequences in the sample specify the same CDR3. This sequence joins TRBV18 and TRBJ2-5; 7 bases align to TRBD1. Germline V gives CDR1 KGHSH, CDR2 LQKENI. V lost 3 bases to trimming and J lost 3 bases; unmatched junction nucleotides: 4. This CDR3 has 14 residues. The CDR3 DNA reads TGTGCCAGCTCACCTCTAGGGGGCGAAGAGACCCAGTACTTC. Encoded protein: CASSPLGGEETQYF.

J is TRBJ2-7 and V is TRBV20-1, with no clear D. The germline CDR1 and CDR2 sequences are DFQATT and SNEGSKA (reference sequence). The CDR3 consists of 10 residues. V dropped 6 bases and J dropped 6 bases, with 9 bases sitting between them. In DNA, the CDR3 is TGCAGTGCCTCGGTATCCGAGCAGTACTTC. Translating gives CSASVSEQYF.

The chain links TRBV5-3 to TRBJ1-5; 8 bases align to TRBD1. TRBV5-3 is an ORF, with its function uncertain. This CDR3 comprises 16 residues. Trimming at V came to 4 bases and at J to 4 bases, leaving 10 bases not matched to a gene. CDR3 nucleotide sequence: TGTGCCAGAAGCCAAATCGGACAGGGACAAAATCAGCCCCAGCATTTT. Its translation: CARSQIGQGQNQPQHF.

The DNA for the CDR3 is TGTGCCAGCAGCCCAGACGGACAGGGTGGGACTGAAGCTTTCTTT. Amino acid sequence: CASSPDGQGGTEAFF. This chain joins TRBV7-3 and TRBJ1-1; TRBD1 matches 8 bases. CDR3 size: 15 residues. Germline V CDR1 and CDR2: SGHTA, FQGTGA. J gave up 5 bases and V 5 bases, and 10 bases lay outside the gene matches.

The V and J genes are TRBV5-1 and TRBJ2-1, with 9 bases lining up with TRBD2. The germline CDR1 and CDR2 sequences are SGHRS and YFSETQ. The length of the CDR3 is 19 residues. V gave up 0 bases and J gave up 0 bases; unmatched junction bases: 10. The CDR3: CASSLARTSASSSYNEQFF. In nucleotides, the CDR3 is TGCGCCAGCAGCTTGGCACGGACTAGCGCTTCGAGCTCCTACAATGAGCAGTTCTTC.

The chain combines TRBV28 with TRBJ2-3; 14 bases line up with TRBD2. The V segment lost 2 bases and the J segment 6 bases; nucleotides outside the gene matches: 7. CDR1 is MDHEN and CDR2 is SYDVKM in the germline V gene. The length of the CDR3 is 17 residues. Here the CDR3 reads CASSLPPTSGGADTQYF. CDR3 sequence (DNA): TGTGCCAGCAGTTTACCACCGACTAGCGGGGGGGCTGATACGCAGTATTTT.

The V gene is TRBV28, the J gene TRBJ1-5, with D perhaps TRBD1 (6 bases). Germline CDR1 and CDR2: MDHEN and SYDVKM. The CDR3 sequence is 17 residues long. V was clipped by 5 bases and J by 2 bases, with 19 bases between them. CDR3 residues: CASSRNTGSSGNQPQHF. CDR3 bases: TGTGCCAGCAGTAGGAATACAGGGTCTTCGGGCAATCAGCCCCAGCATTTT. The full variable domain, its missing parts supplied by reference TRBV28 and TRBJ1-5, is DVKVTQSSRYLVKRTGEKVFLECVQDMDHENMFWYRQDPGLGLRLIYFSYDVKMKEKGDIPEGYSVSREKKERFSLILESASTNQTSMYLCASSRNTGSSGNQPQHFGDGTRLSIL.

This sequence joins TRBV29-1 and TRBJ2-7, with D possibly TRBD1 on 5 matching bases. Germline CDR1 SQVTM, CDR2 ANQGSEA. V lost 6 bases and J lost 0, with 15 bases in between. The CDR3 is 14 residues long. Here the CDR3 DNA reads TGCAGCGTGTGGGGCTCGGGCCTCTCCTACGAGCAGTACTTC. Its protein product is CSVWGSGLSYEQYF.

This rearrangement joins TRBV28 to TRBJ2-7, with 7 nucleotides matching TRBD1. Germline assignment: CDR1 MDHEN and CDR2 SYDVKM. The CDR3 is 20 residues long. After removal of 6 bases from V and 2 bases from J, the junction contained 25 bases not matched to a gene. In nucleotides, the CDR3 is TGTGCCAGCAGCCGTGCTCAATACGACTACAGGGGCCCCAGGCCCTACGAGCAGTACTTC. This gives the protein CASSRAQYDYRGPRPYEQYF.

The table lists this clone with a few counts. J is TRBJ1-1 and V is TRBV19; D not certain. The CDR3 loop spans 13 amino acids. The V end lost 6 bases, the J end lost 1 base, and 9 bases lay between the germline ends. Per the germline V gene, CDR1 is LNHDA and CDR2 is SQIVND (reference sequence). CDR3 sequence: CASRGRPNTEAFF. CDR3 sequence (DNA): TGTGCCAGTAGGGGCCGGCCGAACACTGAAGCTTTCTTT.

In DNA form, the CDR3 reads TGTGCCAGCAGCCCCTGGACAGGCGGCAATCAGCCCCAGCATTTT. This gives the protein CASSPWTGGNQPQHF. The chain combines TRBV9 with TRBJ1-5; 7 bases fit TRBD1. This CDR3 comprises 15 residues. J was trimmed by 2 bases and V by 4 bases; bases with no gene match: 6. The germline CDR1 and CDR2 sequences are SGDLS and YYNGEE.

V is TRBV30 and J is TRBJ1-5, with 7 bases fitting TRBD1. This CDR3 has 13 amino acids. The J segment lost 6 bases and the V segment lost 1 base, leaving 3 bases of the junction unmatched. The germline gives CDR1 GTSNPN, CDR2 SVGIG (reference sequence). The CDR3 reads CAWSEQGSQPQHF. The CDR3 region has the DNA TGTGCCTGGAGTGAACAGGGGAGTCAGCCCCAGCATTTT.

The V gene is TRBV10-3, the J gene TRBJ1-1; D remains ambiguous. Trimming removed 1 base from V and 0 bases from J, with 3 bases in between. Looked up from germline, CDR1 is ENHRY and CDR2 is SYGVKD. The CDR3 consists of 13 residues. CDR3 sequence (DNA): TGTGCCATCAGTGAGTTAATGAACACTGAAGCTTTCTTT. This translates into CAISELMNTEAFF.

The gene calls are TRBV27 and TRBJ1-1; 7 bases line up with TRBD1. The CDR3 extends over 14 amino acids. Germline CDR1 MNHEY, CDR2 SMNVEV (reference sequence). V lost 6 bases to trimming and J lost 1 base; unmatched junction nucleotides: 5. CDR3 in amino acids: CASSLTGPNTEAFF. Written as DNA, the CDR3 is TGTGCCAGCAGCTTGACAGGGCCGAACACTGAAGCTTTCTTT.

V is TRBV7-9 and J is TRBJ1-1, with TRBD1 identical over 8 bases. Germline values: CDR1 SEHNR, CDR2 FQNEAQ (reference sequence). The V segment lost 5 bases and the J segment 9 bases; nucleotides outside the gene matches: 8. This CDR3 spans 13 amino acids. CDR3 sequence: CASSLMGQAQAFF. CDR3 nucleotide sequence: TGTGCCAGCAGCCTAATGGGACAGGCCCAAGCTTTCTTT.

This sequence joins TRBV30 and TRBJ1-1, with 9 bases fitting TRBD1. From germline, CDR1 is GTSNPN and CDR2 SVGIG (reference sequence). The CDR3 length is 12 residues. Trimming at V came to 5 bases and at J to 7 bases, leaving 5 bases not matched to a gene. The CDR3 sequence is CAWGTGGIEAFF. CDR3 DNA: TGTGCCTGGGGTACAGGGGGCATTGAAGCTTTCTTT.

The genes are TRBV11-1 and TRBJ2-3; TRBD1 agrees at 11 bases. This CDR3 is built from 16 residues. V lost 4 bases to trimming and J lost 3 bases; unmatched junction nucleotides: 6. The germline gives CDR1 SGHAT, CDR2 FQDESV (reference sequence). The CDR3 bases are TGTGCCAGCAGCTCTGGGACAGGGGGAGCTACAGATACGCAGTATTTT. Translating it yields CASSSGTGGATDTQYF.

This clone has only a few counts. The V gene is TRBV28, the J gene TRBJ1-4; 8 nucleotides agree with TRBD1. V lost 4 bases, J lost 6 bases, and 7 bases stayed unmatched. The CDR3 sequence is 15 residues long. Looked up from germline, CDR1 is MDHEN and CDR2 is SYDVKM. CDR3 nucleotide sequence: TGTGCCAGCAGTTCAGATCAGGGGGCTGATGAAAAACTGTTTTTT. This sequence encodes CASSSDQGADEKLFF.

This clone was detected only a few times. The chain has TRBV28 and TRBJ2-7; a weak D match, TRBD2 (7 bases). The CDR3 extends over 14 amino acids. CDR1 and CDR2 (germline): MDHEN, SYDVKM. Trimming left V 6 bases short and J 1 base short, with 13 bases between. The CDR3: CASREGGTSYEQYF. DNA of the CDR3: TGTGCCAGCAGGGAGGGAGGGACATCCTACGAGCAGTACTTC.